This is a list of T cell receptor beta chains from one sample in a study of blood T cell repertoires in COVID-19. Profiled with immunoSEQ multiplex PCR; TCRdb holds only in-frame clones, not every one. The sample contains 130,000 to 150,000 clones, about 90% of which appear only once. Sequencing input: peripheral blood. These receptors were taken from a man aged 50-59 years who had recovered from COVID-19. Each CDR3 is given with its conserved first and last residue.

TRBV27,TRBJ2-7,CASIGGVEQYF
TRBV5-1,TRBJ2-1,CASAESVSYNEQFF
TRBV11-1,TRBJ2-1,CASRLAGSNEQFF
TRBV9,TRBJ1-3,CASSVTVTATGNTIYF
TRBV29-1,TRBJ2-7,CSVVGGSGSYEQYF
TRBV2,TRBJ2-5,CASRGLGKETQYF
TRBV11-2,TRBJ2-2,CAITGGDATGELFF
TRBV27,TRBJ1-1,CASSNTGDEGNTEAFF
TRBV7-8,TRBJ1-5,CASTTRTGQDQPQHF
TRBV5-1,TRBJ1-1,CASSRRPASMNTEAFF
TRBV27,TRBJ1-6,CASSLLGQGNSPLHF
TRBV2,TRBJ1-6,CASSDGRTAVYSPLHF
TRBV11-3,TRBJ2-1,CASSLGDRRLNEQFF
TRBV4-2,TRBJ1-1,CASSRDKNTEAFF
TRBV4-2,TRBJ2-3,CASSQGLADTQYF
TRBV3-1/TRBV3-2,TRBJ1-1,CASSHSSTAGTTLGAFF
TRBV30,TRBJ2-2,CAWSARPGQGMNTGELFF
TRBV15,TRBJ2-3,CATSRALAGGGDTQYF
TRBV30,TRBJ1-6,CAWGLQDFSYNSPLHF
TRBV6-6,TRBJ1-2,CASRAGRNYGYTF
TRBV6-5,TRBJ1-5,CASSPGTGVRQPQHF
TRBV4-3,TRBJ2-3,CASSSRQGNTDTQYF